The subject of this entry is one T cell receptor beta chain. The CDR3 runs to 14 residues. With V trimmed by 1 base and J by 5 bases, 4 bases remained unmatched. Germline V gives CDR1 MGHRA, CDR2 YSYEKL. The data stem from a study of blood T cell repertoires in COVID-19. The overall study: Samples representing acute and convalescent COVID-19 were sourced from the United States, Italy and Spain.

As originally analysed: Scientists estimated how many nucleated cells there were by amplifying reference gene primers. TCRdb's copy holds only in-frame clones and misses some; the assay was immunoSEQ multiplex PCR. The V and J calls and clone size are taken from that table; D and trimming were inferred from the DNA. The sample records about 480,000 clones, 88% being singletons. The chain couples TRBV4-1 to TRBJ2-5; the match to TRBD2 covers 7 bases. The TCR was taken from a woman aged 55 to 70 who had recovered from COVID-19. The sample taken for sequencing was PBMCs or T cells enriched from blood (not recorded which). CDR3 residues: CASSQGGGWETQYF. As DNA, the CDR3 is TGCGCCAGCAGCCAAGGGGGAGGGTGGGAGACCCAGTACTTC.